This T cell receptor beta chain came from a study of T cells in localized non-small cell lung cancer. Study results and limitations: Sequencing covered just one tumor region, so heterogeneity cannot be ruled out. Paired adjacent lung recovered a median around 60 of the top 100 tumor clones.

CDR1 and CDR2 (germline): WSHSY, SAAADI. The CDR3 contains 13 residues. V was shortened by 3 bases and J by 1 base, with 3 bases between the two germline ends. Only in-frame clones appear in the TCRdb table, and some are missing; sequencing was by immunoSEQ multiplex PCR. Of around 23,000 clones detected, about nine tenths appear once; the ten largest clones hold 6.9%. In regard to this clone: Its antigen is as yet unknown.

The V gene is TRBV10-2, the J gene TRBJ2-2; D gene ambiguous. The sample here was peripheral blood, taken before any cancer treatment. The sequence was obtained from a woman aged 40 to 75 with stage I lung adenocarcinoma. The CDR3 DNA follows: TGCGCCAGCAGTGAAATGAACACCGGGGAGCTGTTTTTT. Its protein product is CASSEMNTGELFF.